These T cell receptor beta chains were read from a single sample in a study of OX40 agonist ivuxolimab in advanced cancers. Some clones are missing from TCRdb's copy, which holds only in-frame ones; the method was immunoSEQ multiplex PCR. This table holds roughly 13,000 clones, approximately 94% found once. Specimen: CD4+ or CD8+ T cells sorted from blood, collected in a trial of the OX40 agonist ivuxolimab. Receptor source: an adult with an advanced solid tumor such as melanoma, head and neck, liver or kidney cancer. The CDR3 runs from the conserved cysteine through the conserved F or W. Fields, in order: V gene, D gene, clone size, J gene, CDR3 protein, CDR3 DNA. D genes are given only for firm matches. Expanded clones are given a class, and other clones once, few, many or no size at all.

>TRBV7-9|.|.|TRBJ1-1
CASSSTRTGLMNTEAFF
TGTGCCAGCAGCTCCACTCGGACGGGACTCATGAACACTGAAGCTTTCTTT
>TRBV10-1|.|few|TRBJ1-5
CASRRLGQPQHF
TGCGCCAGCAGGCGTTTGGGGCAGCCCCAGCATTTT
>TRBV7-8|.|.|TRBJ2-7
CASSLPAALEQYF
TGTGCCAGCAGCTTGCCGGCCGCCCTGGAGCAGTACTTC
>TRBV6-6|.|.|TRBJ2-7
CASSSSLFYEQYF
TGTGCCAGCAGCTCGAGCCTTTTCTACGAGCAGTACTTC
>TRBV9|TRBD2|.|TRBJ2-4
CASSPGGAALAKNIQYF
TGTGCCAGCAGCCCCGGGGGGGCAGCTTTAGCCAAAAACATTCAGTACTTC
>TRBV4-3|TRBD1|.|TRBJ2-7
CASSYGQGYEQYF
TGCGCCAGCAGTTACGGACAGGGATACGAGCAGTACTTC
>TRBV16|.|few|TRBJ1-2
CASSQSSGYTF
TGTGCCAGCAGCCAATCGAGTGGCTACACCTTC
>TRBV9|.|.|TRBJ1-2
CASSPRQAGYGYTF
TGTGCCAGCAGCCCCCGGCAAGCCGGCTATGGCTACACCTTC
>TRBV4-1|.|.|TRBJ2-1
CASSQDGGNEQFF
TGCGCCAGCAGCCAAGATGGGGGGAATGAGCAGTTCTTC
>TRBV13|.|once|TRBJ2-7
CASTGQRDDEQYF
TGTGCCAGCACGGGACAGCGGGATGACGAGCAGTACTTC
>TRBV7-6|.|.|TRBJ2-3
CASSTGLTDTQYF
TGTGCCAGCAGTACCGGACTCACAGATACGCAGTATTTT
>TRBV11-2|TRBD1|.|TRBJ2-7
CASSGTGLNYEQYF
TGTGCCAGCAGCGGGACAGGTCTTAACTACGAGCAGTACTTC
>TRBV5-1|TRBD1|.|TRBJ1-6
CASSSATGEYSPLHF
TGCGCCAGCAGCTCAGCGACAGGGGAGTACTCACCCCTCCACTTT
>TRBV29-1|.|.|TRBJ1-4
CSVAGLWNGDEKLFF
TGCAGCGTTGCAGGATTGTGGAATGGTGACGAAAAACTGTTTTTT
>TRBV5-5|.|.|TRBJ2-5
CASSLLTVQETQYF
TGTGCCAGCAGCCTCTTGACAGTCCAAGAGACCCAGTACTTC
>TRBV11-2|TRBD2|.|TRBJ2-3
CASSLLAGGDTQYF
TGTGCCAGCAGCTTACTAGCGGGAGGAGATACGCAGTATTTT
>TRBV15|.|.|TRBJ2-5
CATSTEETQYF
TGTGCCACCAGCACAGAGGAGACCCAGTACTTC
>TRBV19|.|once|TRBJ2-1
CASIGSGYNEQFF
TGTGCCAGTATAGGATCGGGGTACAATGAGCAGTTCTTC
>TRBV11-1|.|.|TRBJ1-1
CASSVDWGNTEAFF
TGTGCCAGCAGCGTCGATTGGGGGAACACTGAAGCTTTCTTT
>TRBV7-6|.|.|TRBJ2-2
CASSQTTSGHGELFF
TGTGCCAGCAGCCAAACGACAAGCGGTCACGGGGAGCTGTTTTTT
>TRBV29-1|.|.|TRBJ2-2
CSAMTQNTGELFF
TGCAGCGCTATGACGCAGAACACCGGGGAGCTGTTTTTT
>TRBV5-4|TRBD2|.|TRBJ2-3
CASSLGDYLSHTQYF
TGTGCCAGCAGCTTGGGGGACTACCTTTCTCATACGCAGTATTTT
>TRBV6-5|.|.|TRBJ2-7
CASSYSKLGEQYF
TGTGCCAGCAGTTACTCGAAATTGGGGGAGCAGTACTTC
>TRBV11-2|TRBD1|.|TRBJ2-7
CAIGTGNFLGSYEQYF
TGTGCCATCGGGACAGGGAACTTTCTTGGGTCCTACGAGCAGTACTTC
>TRBV4-3|.|.|TRBJ2-1
CASSQAGNEQFF
TGCGCCAGCAGCCAAGCCGGGAATGAGCAGTTCTTC
>TRBV19|.|.|TRBJ2-3
CASTEGDTQYF
TGTGCCAGTACCGAGGGAGATACGCAGTATTTT
>TRBV6-5|.|.|TRBJ2-7
CASSYGTLSYEQYF
TGTGCCAGCAGTTACGGGACGTTGTCCTACGAGCAGTACTTC
>TRBV6-1|.|once|TRBJ2-7
CASSSSGPYEQYF
TGTGCCAGCAGTTCCAGCGGTCCCTACGAGCAGTACTTC
>TRBV11-2|.|once|TRBJ2-7
CASSSPNSQMYEQYF
TGTGCCAGCAGTTCCCCTAACTCCCAGATGTACGAGCAGTACTTC
>TRBV19|.|.|TRBJ1-1
CASSIRGGTEAFF
TGTGCCAGTAGTATAAGGGGCGGCACTGAAGCTTTCTTT
>TRBV27|TRBD2|.|TRBJ2-1
CASSLQASGFYNEQFF
TGTGCCAGCAGCCTACAGGCTAGCGGGTTTTACAATGAGCAGTTCTTC
>TRBV27|TRBD1|once|TRBJ2-7
CASTPRDRPREQYF
TGTGCCAGCACCCCTCGGGACAGACCAAGGGAGCAGTACTTC
>TRBV7-9|TRBD2|.|TRBJ2-7
CASSSGLANPNEQYF
TGTGCCAGCAGCTCCGGACTAGCCAATCCAAACGAGCAGTACTTC
>TRBV19|.|.|TRBJ2-3
CASSMWTSTDTQYF
TGTGCCAGTAGTATGTGGACTAGCACAGATACGCAGTATTTT
>TRBV27|TRBD1|.|TRBJ2-1
CASSLSQGARNEQFF
TGTGCCAGCAGTTTAAGCCAGGGGGCTAGGAATGAGCAGTTCTTC
>TRBV4-1|.|.|TRBJ2-7
CASSQVSNGIPAYEQYF
TGCGCCAGCAGCCAAGTCTCGAATGGTATACCCGCCTACGAGCAGTACTTC
>TRBV5-1|TRBD1|.|TRBJ1-2
CASSLTGVGYGYTF
TGCGCCAGCAGCTTAACAGGGGTTGGCTATGGCTACACCTTC
>TRBV4-1|.|.|TRBJ2-7
CASSHPGDSYEQYF
TGCGCCAGCAGCCACCCAGGGGACTCCTACGAGCAGTACTTC
>TRBV7-3|.|.|TRBJ2-1
CASSLQGLAYNEQFF
TGTGCCAGCAGCTTACAGGGATTGGCCTACAATGAGCAGTTCTTC
>TRBV30|.|once|TRBJ1-2
CAWSVNPGANYGYTF
TGTGCCTGGAGTGTAAATCCGGGGGCGAACTATGGCTACACCTTC
>TRBV7-7|TRBD1|once|TRBJ2-5
CASSDGTDQETQYF
TGTGCCAGCAGCGACGGGACAGACCAAGAGACCCAGTACTTC